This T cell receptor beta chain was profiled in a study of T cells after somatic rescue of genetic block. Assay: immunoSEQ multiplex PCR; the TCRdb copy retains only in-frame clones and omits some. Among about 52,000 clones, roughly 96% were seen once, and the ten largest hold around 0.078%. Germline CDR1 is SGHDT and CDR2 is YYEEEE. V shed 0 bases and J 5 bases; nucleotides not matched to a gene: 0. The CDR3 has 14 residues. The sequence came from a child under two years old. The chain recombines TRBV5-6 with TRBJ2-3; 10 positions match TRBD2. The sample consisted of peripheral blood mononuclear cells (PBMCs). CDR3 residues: CASSLGLAGDTQYF. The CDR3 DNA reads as TGTGCCAGCAGCTTGGGACTAGCGGGAGATACGCAGTATTTT.